These 5 T cell receptor beta chains came from one sample sequenced in a study of human T cells and chemical hapten exposure. TCRdb reprocessed the RACE reads via MiXCR and lists one record per CDR3 protein. The sample has about 350,000 distinct CDR3 sequences; about 6% are singletons. Time point described: patch test 2, 6 weeks after DPC sensitization. The treatment here: therapeutic diphenylcyclopropenone sensitization with weekly scalp DPC. The source material was whole blood, sampled in connection with sensitization to the hapten diphenylcyclopropenone (DPC). These receptors were collected from a woman between 18 and 29 years old with alopecia areata. Some clones in this sample may be carry-over from other donors' samples.

This clonotype occurred a few times. DNA for the CDR3: TGTGCCAGCAGCGTAAGGTCGGCGCCTGAAAATTCACCCCTCCACTTT. Translating gives CASSVRSAPENSPLHF. The genes are TRBV9 and TRBJ1-6; D gene uncertain. Germline V lookup: CDR1 SGDLS, CDR2 YYNGEE. V shed 1 base and J shed 7 bases, with 15 bases lying between them. The CDR3 runs to 16 residues.

This clonotype was observed many times. The chain is built from TRBV5-1 and TRBJ2-3; D uncertain. The ends were cut back, 2 bases at V and 3 bases at J, with 10 bases in the middle. In germline, CDR1 is SGHRS, CDR2 YFSETQ. This CDR3 contains 14 residues. As DNA, the CDR3 is TGCGCCAGCAGCTTCGACCGCCCAACAGATACGCAGTATTTT. Its translation: CASSFDRPTDTQYF. The entire variable domain, with the rest obtained from reference TRBV5-1 and TRBJ2-3, is as follows: KAGVTQTPRYLIKTRGQQVTLSCSPISGHRSVSWYQQTPGQGLQFLFEYFSETQRNKGNFPGRFSGRQFSNSRSEMNVSTLELGDSALYLCASSFDRPTDTQYFGPGTRLTVL.

This clonotype was recorded many times. The V gene is TRBV4-3, the J gene TRBJ1-2; 9 bases are a match to TRBD1. The CDR3 length is 14 residues. Germline assignment: CDR1 LGHNA and CDR2 YSLEER. The V segment lost 3 bases and the J segment 8 bases; nucleotides outside the gene matches: 7. The CDR3 DNA is TGCGCCAGCAGCCATCACGGACAGGGGCGAGGCTACACCTTC. Translated, it gives CASSHHGQGRGYTF.

This clonotype was detected many times. The chain employs TRBV5-4 and TRBJ1-2, with TRBD1 matching 8 bases. Losses at the gene ends were 4 bases for V and 4 bases for J; bases not matched to a gene: 6. The V gene's germline CDR1 is SGHNT and CDR2 YYREEE (reference sequence). This CDR3 region has 14 residues. CDR3 coding DNA: TGTGCCAGCAGCGGAACGACAGGGGCCTATGGCTACACCTTC. Its translation: CASSGTTGAYGYTF.

This clonotype came up many times. The chain employs TRBV12-3 or TRBV12-4 and TRBJ1-1; the D gene is possibly TRBD1 (6 bases). This CDR3 is built from 14 residues. The V gene lost 2 bases and the J gene lost 4 bases, with 11 bases spanning the gap. The CDR3 protein is CASSLTGAGTEAFF. In DNA, the CDR3 is TGTGCCAGCAGTTTAACGGGGGCTGGCACTGAAGCTTTCTTT.